The rows below give T cell receptor beta chains drawn from one sample of a study of CD8 T cells in ankylosing spondylitis. Via MiXCR, TCRdb re-called the 5' RACE reads, giving one row per CDR3 protein. Of some 800,000 distinct CDR3 sequences in the sample, about 10% were seen once. Sequencing input: blood, either unsorted or a sorted T cell fraction (not recorded which). The receptors stem from a male donor with ankylosing spondylitis. Both conserved end residues are part of each CDR3. The order of the fields is clone size, J gene, D gene, V gene, CDR3 DNA, CDR3 protein. A D gene is named only where the DNA matches it firmly. For some rows the clone size is stated as once, few or many, or as a class when expanded; others skip it.

>.|TRBJ2-1|TRBD1|TRBV7-9
TGTGCCAGCAGCGACGGGACAGGGAAGGGCAATGAGCAGTTCTTC
CASSDGTGKGNEQFF
>.|TRBJ2-3|.|TRBV20-1
TGCAGTGCTACCCGGGACCATAACGCAGATACGCAGTATTTT
CSATRDHNADTQYF
>.|TRBJ2-1|TRBD1|TRBV12-3/TRBV12-4
TGTGCCAGCAGTTTCTGGACAGGGGTTAACAATGAGCAGTTCTTC
CASSFWTGVNNEQFF
>.|TRBJ1-2|.|TRBV7-9
TGTGCCAGCAGCTTAAGGAGCCCGGAGGACTATGGCTACACCTTC
CASSLRSPEDYGYTF
>few|TRBJ1-2|.|TRBV24-1
TGTGCCACCAGTGTGAAGGGCGACTATGGCTACACCTTC
CATSVKGDYGYTF
>few|TRBJ2-5|.|TRBV6-1
TGTGCCAGCAGAGAGACCGGGCGGGAGACCCAGTACTTC
CASRETGRETQYF
>.|TRBJ2-1|.|TRBV12-3/TRBV12-4
TGTGCCAGCACTTCGGACATTGAGCAGTTCTTC
CASTSDIEQFF
>many|TRBJ2-3|.|TRBV12-3/TRBV12-4
TGTGCCAGCAGTAGTACCGGGACCCCGGGGCCAGATACGCAGTATTTT
CASSSTGTPGPDTQYF
>few|TRBJ2-7|.|TRBV20-1
TGCAGTGCTTCCTCCCCAGCTAGAGCGGTTGTAGCGGAGCAGTACTTC
CSASSPARAVVAEQYF
>few|TRBJ2-5|TRBD2|TRBV9
TGTGCCAGCAGCGTAGTGGGGACCCGGACTAGCGGAGAAGAGACCCAGTACTTC
CASSVVGTRTSGEETQYF